This T cell receptor (beta chain) was observed in a study of blood T cell repertoires in COVID-19. In the study overall: Collection of acute and convalescent COVID-19 samples took place in the United States, Italy and Spain. From T cells, B-cell-depleted T cells, or PBMCs came the material, which was cDNA or gDNA.

How the authors handled the data: Reference gene primer amplification gave nucleated cell count estimates. Some clones are missing from TCRdb's copy, which holds only in-frame ones; the method was immunoSEQ multiplex PCR. Clonal size and the V and J genes are those of that table, whereas D and trimming came from the DNA. The table shows tens of thousands of clones, with about 80% occurring only once. The CDR3 has 16 amino acids. CDR1 LGHDT and CDR2 YNNKEL come from the germline V gene (reference sequence). The junction had 8 bases not matched to a gene; V was cut back by 0 bases and J by 5 bases. The source of this sequence is a woman older than 75 with acute or convalescent COVID-19. The chain is built from TRBV3-1 (or the pseudogene TRBV3-2) and TRBJ1-1, with 8 positions matching TRBD1. Input material: peripheral blood. CDR3 DNA: TGTGCCAGCAGCCAAGAGGGACGGACAGGGAAAACTGAAGCTTTCTTT. It specifies CASSQEGRTGKTEAFF.